This TCR beta chain was recovered during a study of cytomegalovirus exposure and HLA in healthy donors. Overall study results and limits: In a later analysis, most CMV-associated TCR beta chains appeared HLA-restricted. In an earlier analysis, most TCR beta V segments were productive about 90% or about 30% of the time. The authors listed around 150 TCR beta chains as cytomegalovirus-associated. It was in a later analysis that TCR association rates were seen to vary by HLA locus, highest for DRB1 and lowest for HLA-C.

This CDR3 has 14 residues. The V gene lost 5 bases and the J gene lost 1 base, with 11 bases spanning the gap. Per the germline V gene, CDR1 is SEHNR and CDR2 is FQNEAQ (reference sequence). Vbeta (60) and Jbeta (13) primers were used in the PCR. Repertoires were generated with immunoSEQ multiplex PCR, while TCRdb's copy carries only in-frame clones and drops some. The top ten hold 0.5% to 0.7% of the sample, which has about 230,000 clones, approximately 80% seen once. Of note for this clone: Antigen specificity is unknown.

The specimen sequenced was PBMCs. The J gene is TRBJ1-2, the V gene TRBV7-9; D may be TRBD1 (6 bases). The TCR sequence derives from a woman in her forties in good health and CMV-seronegative. CDR3 in amino acids: CASSLQGSNYGYTF. DNA of the CDR3: TGTGCCAGCAGCCTACAGGGAAGTAACTATGGCTACACCTTC.